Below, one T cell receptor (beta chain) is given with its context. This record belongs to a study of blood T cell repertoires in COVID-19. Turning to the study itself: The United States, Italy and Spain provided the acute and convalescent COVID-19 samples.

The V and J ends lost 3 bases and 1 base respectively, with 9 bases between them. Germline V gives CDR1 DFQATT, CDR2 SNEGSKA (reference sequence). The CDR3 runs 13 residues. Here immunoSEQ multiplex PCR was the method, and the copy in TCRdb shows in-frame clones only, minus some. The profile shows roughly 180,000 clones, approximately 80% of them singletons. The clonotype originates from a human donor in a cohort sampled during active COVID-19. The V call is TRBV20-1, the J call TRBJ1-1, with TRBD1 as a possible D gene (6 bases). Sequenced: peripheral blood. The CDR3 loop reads CSASNRANTEAFF. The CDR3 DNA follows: TGCAGTGCTAGTAACAGGGCGAACACTGAAGCTTTCTTT.